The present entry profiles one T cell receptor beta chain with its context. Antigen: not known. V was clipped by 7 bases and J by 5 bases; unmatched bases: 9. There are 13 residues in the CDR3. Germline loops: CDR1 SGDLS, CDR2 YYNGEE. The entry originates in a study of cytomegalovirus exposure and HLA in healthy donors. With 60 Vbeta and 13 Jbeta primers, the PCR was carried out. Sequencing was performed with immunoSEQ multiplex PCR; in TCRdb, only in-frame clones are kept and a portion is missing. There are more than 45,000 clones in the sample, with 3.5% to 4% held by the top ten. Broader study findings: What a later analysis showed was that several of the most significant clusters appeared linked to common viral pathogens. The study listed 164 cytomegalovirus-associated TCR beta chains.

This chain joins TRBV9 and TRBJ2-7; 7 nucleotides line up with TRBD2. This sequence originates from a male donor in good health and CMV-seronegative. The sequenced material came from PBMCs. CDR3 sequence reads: CASGRWTSDEQYF. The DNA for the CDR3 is TGTGCCAGCGGGAGGTGGACTAGTGACGAGCAGTACTTC.